These 30 T cell receptor beta chains were sequenced from one sample in a study of blood T cell repertoires in COVID-19. Profiled with immunoSEQ multiplex PCR; TCRdb holds only in-frame clones, not every one. The profile shows about 53,000 clones, roughly 90% of them singletons. The sequencing sample was made of peripheral blood. All receptors derive from a man aged 80 or over with acute or convalescent COVID-19.

V usage is TRBV6-4 and J usage is TRBJ1-2; 9 nucleotides agree with TRBD1. CDR1 and CDR2 (germline): MRHNA, SNTAGT. CDR3 length equals 16 residues. Losses at the gene ends were 7 bases for V and 6 bases for J; bases not matched to a gene: 15. The CDR3 loop reads CASIEKNGTGSDGYTF. CDR3 in DNA: TGTGCCAGCATAGAGAAAAACGGGACAGGGAGCGATGGCTACACCTTC.

The genes are TRBV7-9 and TRBJ2-7, with no clear D. The V gene lost 5 bases and the J gene lost 6 bases, with 14 bases spanning the gap. Germline V gives CDR1 SEHNR, CDR2 FQNEAQ (reference sequence). The length of the CDR3 is 13 residues. CDR3 coding DNA: TGTGCCAGCAGCCCCAGCCTAGGAGCCGAGCAGTACTTC. It encodes CASSPSLGAEQYF. Full variable domain (missing parts from reference TRBV7-9 and TRBJ2-7): DTGVSQNPRHKITKRGQNVTFRCDPISEHNRLYWYRQTLGQGPEFLTYFQNEAQLEKSRLLSDRFSAERPKGSFSTLEIQRTEQGDSAMYLCASSPSLGAEQYFGPGTRLTVT.

The sample holds a few counts of this clone. V and J are TRBV10-3 and TRBJ2-5, with D tentatively TRBD2 (6 bases). CDR1 and CDR2 from the germline V gene are ENHRY and SYGVKD. V dropped 6 bases and J dropped 7 bases, with 12 bases sitting between them. The CDR3 consists of 12 residues. In DNA form, the CDR3 reads TGTGCCATCAGCAGATCTAGCGTGACCCAGTACTTC. This encodes CAISRSSVTQYF.

This clone was seen a few times. The CDR3 region is CASSLTENYGYTF. The CDR3, as DNA: TGTGCCAGCAGCTTGACAGAGAACTATGGCTACACCTTC. This chain joins TRBV7-9 and TRBJ1-2; D might be TRBD1 (5 bases). The CDR3 runs to 13 residues. Trimming left V 3 bases short and J 2 bases short, with 7 bases between. CDR1 is SEHNR, CDR2 FQNEAQ, per germline (reference sequence). Full variable domain (remainder filled in from reference TRBV7-9 and TRBJ1-2): DTGVSQNPRHKITKRGQNVTFRCDPISEHNRLYWYRQTLGQGPEFLTYFQNEAQLEKSRLLSDRFSAERPKGSFSTLEIQRTEQGDSAMYLCASSLTENYGYTFGSGTRLTVV.

This sequence joins TRBV19 and TRBJ1-4; D is unclear. The CDR3 is 13 amino acids. The V end was cut by 3 bases, the J end by 2 bases, with 4 bases between. Germline values: CDR1 LNHDA, CDR2 SQIVND (reference sequence). CDR3: CASSIRTNEKLFF. The CDR3 nucleotides are TGTGCCAGTAGTATCAGGACTAATGAAAAACTGTTTTTT.

The chain links TRBV5-6 to TRBJ2-7; weak D call: TRBD1 (6 bases). Trimming shortened V by 1 base and J by 1 base, and 15 bases separated the two germline ends. Per germline, CDR1 SGHDT and CDR2 YYEEEE. This CDR3 is 16 amino acids long. CDR3 in DNA: TGTGCCAGCAGCTTGCTGCACCGACAGGAGTCCTACGAGCAGTACTTC. It is translated as CASSLLHRQESYEQYF.

The V and J genes are TRBV7-6 and TRBJ2-5; TRBD1 is a possible D gene (6 bases). Per germline, CDR1 SGHVS and CDR2 FNYEAQ. The CDR3 covers 12 residues. V gave up 5 bases and J gave up 3 bases, with 7 bases separating them. CDR3 amino acids: CASSRTEETQYF. The CDR3 nucleotides read TGTGCCAGCAGCAGGACAGAAGAGACCCAGTACTTC.

The chain has TRBV2 and TRBJ1-1; TRBD1 matches 7 bases. Germline values: CDR1 SNHLY, CDR2 FYNNEI. The CDR3 has 14 amino acids. V shed 7 bases, J shed 4 bases, and the junction held 9 bases outside the gene matches. The CDR3 nucleotides read TGTGCCAGCATTCCTGACAGGGCAGGCACTGAAGCTTTCTTT. The encoded protein is CASIPDRAGTEAFF.

This rearrangement joins TRBV11-1 to TRBJ1-2; D call uncertain. V lost 5 bases and J lost 4, with 8 bases in between. The CDR3 is 12 residues long. CDR1 SGHAT and CDR2 FQDESV come from the germline V gene (reference sequence). The CDR3 reads CASSPIPYGYTF. In DNA, the CDR3 is TGTGCCAGCAGCCCCATTCCCTATGGCTACACCTTC.

The chain is built from TRBV7-8 and TRBJ2-2; D is uncertain. This CDR3 has 14 amino acids. The V end lost 5 bases, the J end lost 0 bases, and 7 bases lay between the germline ends. Germline V gene sequence: CDR1 SGHVS, CDR2 FQNEAQ. CDR3 DNA: TGTGCCAGCAGCATCACAACGAACACCGGGGAGCTGTTTTTT. The encoded protein is CASSITTNTGELFF.

CDR3 in amino acids: CASSEPFLPYPYGYTF. CDR3 DNA: TGTGCCAGCAGTGAACCCTTCCTCCCGTATCCTTATGGCTACACCTTC. This chain links TRBV2 with TRBJ1-2, with D unclear. The CDR3 sequence is 16 residues long. V lost 2 bases and J 5 bases, leaving 18 bases between the germline ends. Germline assignment: CDR1 SNHLY and CDR2 FYNNEI. Combining the CDR3 with reference TRBV2 and TRBJ1-2 gives the whole variable domain EPEVTQTPSHQVTQMGQEVILRCVPISNHLYFYWYRQILGQKVEFLVSFYNNEISEKSEIFDDQFSVERPDGSNFTLKIRSTKLEDSAMYFCASSEPFLPYPYGYTFGSGTRLTVV.

This clone was seen only once. The chain joins TRBV27 to TRBJ1-5; D is unresolved. Trimming cost V 6 bases and J 4 bases, with 16 bases left between them. The CDR3 is 15 amino acids. Germline V CDR1 and CDR2: MNHEY, SMNVEV (reference sequence). The CDR3 DNA follows: TGTGCCAGCAGCCCTCTGGAGAGTTTAAATCAGCCCCAGCATTTT. Amino acid sequence: CASSPLESLNQPQHF.

The CDR3 loop is CASSSRQGAKQPQHF. The CDR3 coding sequence is TGTGCCAGCAGTTCCCGACAGGGGGCTAAGCAGCCCCAGCATTTT. The chain has TRBV6-5 and TRBJ1-5, with 10 bases matching TRBD1. The CDR3 runs to 15 residues. The V and J ends lost 4 bases and 7 bases, in that order; junction bases with no gene match: 7. The V gene's germline CDR1 is MNHEY and CDR2 SVGAGI.

The rearrangement joins TRBV18 to TRBJ2-1; possible D gene TRBD2, 6 bases. The CDR3 covers 16 residues. V was shortened by 0 bases and J by 4 bases, with 13 bases between the two germline ends. Germline CDR1 reads KGHSH; CDR2 reads LQKENI. Written as DNA, the CDR3 is TGTGCCAGCTCACCACCGCGGGGCCAGATTTACAATGAGCAGTTCTTC. This codes for CASSPPRGQIYNEQFF.

CDR3 sequence (DNA): TGTGCCAGTAGACCGGGACAGGGCTCCTACGAGCAGTACTTC. Its translation: CASRPGQGSYEQYF. V and J are TRBV19 and TRBJ2-7, with 9 bases fitting TRBD1. Germline lookup yields CDR1 LNHDA and CDR2 SQIVND (reference sequence). CDR3 size: 14 residues. J lost 0 bases, V lost 6 bases, and 3 bases had no gene match.

The rearrangement links TRBV12-3 or TRBV12-4 to TRBJ1-2; D possibly corresponds to TRBD1 (6 bases). Trimming cost V 2 bases and J 2 bases, with 6 bases left between them. The CDR3 runs to 13 residues. The CDR3 loop reads CASSLRGNYGYTF. Here the CDR3 DNA reads TGTGCCAGCAGTTTAAGGGGGAACTATGGCTACACCTTC.

This clone was observed a handful of times. The CDR3 spells CSVESWQGSAEQYF. The CDR3 DNA sequence: TGCAGCGTTGAATCATGGCAGGGGTCGGCCGAGCAGTACTTC. The rearrangement joins TRBV29-1 to TRBJ2-7, with a tentative D call TRBD1 (6 bases). CDR3 size: 14 residues. Looked up from germline, CDR1 is SQVTM and CDR2 is ANQGSEA. V was trimmed by 2 bases and J by 6 bases, leaving 17 bases between them.

The J gene is TRBJ2-3, the V gene TRBV5-5; TRBD2 matches 10 bases. The CDR3 is made up of 15 amino acids. J was trimmed by 1 base and V by 4 bases; bases with no gene match: 3. Looked up from germline, CDR1 is SGHKS and CDR2 is YYEKEE (reference sequence). The CDR3 loop is CASSNLAGGTDTQYF. DNA for the CDR3: TGTGCCAGCAGCAATCTAGCGGGAGGCACAGATACGCAGTATTTT. The whole variable domain, remainder taken from reference TRBV5-5 and TRBJ2-3, is DAGVTQSPTHLIKTRGQQVTLRCSPISGHKSVSWYQQVLGQGPQFIFQYYEKEERGRGNFPDRFSARQFPNYSSELNVNALLLGDSALYLCASSNLAGGTDTQYFGPGTRLTVL.

V is TRBV7-8 and J is TRBJ2-7; TRBD1 is a possible D gene (7 bases). The CDR3 consists of 15 residues. Germline values: CDR1 SGHVS, CDR2 FQNEAQ. Trimming took 1 base from V and 6 from J, leaving 16 bases between them. The CDR3 protein is CASSLGPTGRSEQYF. CDR3 bases: TGTGCCAGCAGCTTAGGACCGACAGGGAGGAGCGAGCAGTACTTC.

The V and J genes are TRBV5-4 and TRBJ1-1; the D gene is possibly TRBD1 (6 bases). The CDR3 totals 16 residues. Germline assignment: CDR1 SGHNT and CDR2 YYREEE (reference sequence). V was cut by 0 bases and J by 4 bases, with 16 bases left in between. The CDR3 is CASSLGGQGLGTEAFF. In nucleotides, the CDR3 is TGTGCCAGCAGCTTGGGGGGGCAGGGGCTAGGCACTGAAGCTTTCTTT.

This CDR3 reads CATSKLGNEQYF. The CDR3 DNA reads TGTGCCACCAGCAAACTAGGGAACGAGCAGTACTTC. The rearrangement links TRBV15 to TRBJ2-7; a possible D gene is TRBD2 (5 bases). The V end lost 4 bases, the J end lost 5 bases, and 9 bases lay between the germline ends. CDR1 is LNHNV and CDR2 is YYDKDF in the germline V gene (reference sequence). CDR3 length equals 12 residues.

The CDR3, as DNA: TGTGCCAGCAGCTTAGGAAGGTCCGGGGGTCACAATGAGCAGTTCTTC. Its protein is CASSLGRSGGHNEQFF. This chain uses TRBV11-3 with TRBJ2-1, with D maybe TRBD2 (6 bases). The CDR3 has 16 residues. Trimming stripped 1 base from V and 5 bases from J, with 15 bases between. Germline-derived CDR1 and CDR2 are SGHNT and YENEEA.

The rearrangement uses TRBV4-3 and TRBJ1-4; TRBD1 matches at 10 bases. Looked up from germline, CDR1 is LGHNA and CDR2 is YSLEER. The CDR3 has 21 amino acids. Losses at the gene ends were 4 bases for V and 2 bases for J; bases not matched to a gene: 19. In nucleotides, the CDR3 is TGCGCCAGCAGCCTCAGACCCCAGACAGGGGGCGTAAGACAGACTAATGAAAAACTGTTTTTT. Its protein product is CASSLRPQTGGVRQTNEKLFF.

The chain links TRBV18 to TRBJ2-1; TRBD2 matches 11 bases. This CDR3 is 15 amino acids long. V lost 6 bases and J lost 3; bases outside the gene matches: 4. Germline V lookup: CDR1 KGHSH, CDR2 LQKENI. The CDR3 bases are TGTGCCAGCTCCTCCACTAGCGGGGGCTACAATGAGCAGTTCTTC. Amino acids: CASSSTSGGYNEQFF. Variable domain in full (rest from reference TRBV18 and TRBJ2-1): NAGVMQNPRHLVRRRGQEARLRCSPMKGHSHVYWYRQLPEEGLKFMVYLQKENIIDESGMPKERFSAEFPKEGPSILRIQQVVRGDSAAYFCASSSTSGGYNEQFFGPGTRLTVL.

A remark on this clone: At one boundary the junction diverges from the germline segment, which might be a read error. This sample also contains other DNA sequences that code for the same CDR3. V gene TRBV12-3 or TRBV12-4 combines with J gene TRBJ1-2, with D tentatively TRBD1 (5 bases). CDR3 length: 12 residues. CDR3 nucleotide sequence: TGCGCCAGCAGTCAGGGAAGGTATGGCTACACCTTC. It encodes CASSQGRYGYTF.

The chain carries TRBV5-1 and TRBJ2-7; 7 bases match TRBD1. Per germline, CDR1 SGHRS and CDR2 YFSETQ. The CDR3 runs to 15 residues. With 0 bases clipped from V and 2 bases from J, the junction kept 5 bases outside the gene matches. The CDR3 DNA reads TGCGCCAGCAGCTTGGAGGGGACAGCTGCCTACGAGCAGTACTTC. Encoded protein: CASSLEGTAAYEQYF.

This sequence joins TRBV11-2 and TRBJ2-7; maybe TRBD1 (6 bases). The CDR3 has 14 amino acids. Per germline, CDR1 SGHAT and CDR2 FQNNGV. Trimming cost V 1 base and J 1 base, with 8 bases left between them. The CDR3 sequence is CASSLGGQSYEQYF. CDR3 sequence (DNA): TGTGCCAGCAGCTTAGGAGGACAGTCCTACGAGCAGTACTTC.

The V and J genes are TRBV6-5 and TRBJ1-6; 7 nucleotides align to TRBD1. Germline loops: CDR1 MNHEY, CDR2 SVGAGI. V was clipped by 6 bases and J by 7 bases; unmatched bases: 9. The CDR3 has 15 amino acids. In DNA form, the CDR3 reads TGTGCCAGCAGAGCGGGGGCAGGGGGGAATTCACCCCTCCACTTT. Translated: CASRAGAGGNSPLHF.

The V call is TRBV2, the J call TRBJ1-6, with 8 positions matching TRBD1. Per germline, CDR1 SNHLY and CDR2 FYNNEI. The junction had 7 bases not matched to a gene; V was cut back by 6 bases and J by 6 bases. The CDR3 contains 15 residues. The CDR3 spells CASRTGGQVNSPLHF. The CDR3 DNA reads TGTGCCAGCAGAACGGGGGGACAGGTTAATTCACCCCTCCACTTT.

This chain links TRBV27 with TRBJ1-2, with 7 positions matching TRBD1. Looked up from germline, CDR1 is MNHEY and CDR2 is SMNVEV (reference sequence). This CDR3 contains 14 residues. V trimming: 3 bases; J trimming: 4 bases; junction bases outside the gene matches: 5. The CDR3 spells CASSLAGQFYGYTF. The CDR3 nucleotides read TGTGCCAGCAGTTTGGCGGGACAGTTCTATGGCTACACCTTC.